Listed below are T cell receptor beta chains from one sample, sequenced in a study of OX40 agonist ivuxolimab in advanced cancers. Some clones are missing from TCRdb's copy, which holds only in-frame ones; the method was immunoSEQ multiplex PCR. There are 43,000 or so clones in the sample; 77% occur only once, and about 2.7% lies in the top ten. Specimen: CD4+ or CD8+ T cells sorted from blood, collected in a trial of the OX40 agonist ivuxolimab. The source is an adult with an advanced solid tumor such as melanoma, head and neck, liver or kidney cancer. Both conserved end residues are part of each CDR3. The order of the fields is clone size, D gene, V gene, J gene, CDR3 DNA, CDR3 protein. The D gene is left open where the match is weak. Clone sizes are given selectively: once, few, many, or a class where the clone is expanded.

clone size: NA
D gene: NA
V gene: TRBV5-3
J gene: TRBJ1-3
CDR3 DNA: TGTGCCAGCAGCCCTCACGCCGGAAACACCATATATTTT
CDR3 protein: CASSPHAGNTIYF

clone size: NA
D gene: TRBD2
V gene: TRBV7-8
J gene: TRBJ2-7
CDR3 DNA: TGTGCCAGCAGCTCCCTAGCTAGCGGACTCGCCTACGAGCAGTACTTC
CDR3 protein: CASSSLASGLAYEQYF

clone size: NA
D gene: NA
V gene: TRBV7-9
J gene: TRBJ2-7
CDR3 DNA: TGTGCCAGCAGCCCATATGGGTCTGGCTACGAGCAGTACTTC
CDR3 protein: CASSPYGSGYEQYF

clone size: few
D gene: NA
V gene: TRBV7-8
J gene: TRBJ1-2
CDR3 DNA: TGTGCCAGCAGCAACAATCAGGGGCACTATGGCTACACCTTC
CDR3 protein: CASSNNQGHYGYTF

clone size: NA
D gene: TRBD1
V gene: TRBV6-5
J gene: TRBJ2-1
CDR3 DNA: TGTGCCACGGGGGGACAGGGTACCGGTGAGCAGTTCTTC
CDR3 protein: CATGGQGTGEQFF

clone size: NA
D gene: NA
V gene: TRBV19
J gene: TRBJ2-6
CDR3 DNA: TGTGCCAGTAGTATTTACAGGGTTGCTGGGGCCAACGTCCTGACTTTC
CDR3 protein: CASSIYRVAGANVLTF

clone size: few
D gene: NA
V gene: TRBV6-1
J gene: TRBJ2-6
CDR3 DNA: TGTGCCAGCAGTGAAGTAGGCCCCTCTGGGGCCAACGTCCTGACTTTC
CDR3 protein: CASSEVGPSGANVLTF

clone size: NA
D gene: TRBD2
V gene: TRBV5-4
J gene: TRBJ2-2
CDR3 DNA: TGTGCCAGCAGTCCTACTAGCGGGAGAGGGGGCACCGGGGAGCTGTTTTTT
CDR3 protein: CASSPTSGRGGTGELFF

clone size: NA
D gene: TRBD1
V gene: TRBV6-5
J gene: TRBJ1-2
CDR3 DNA: TGTGCCAGCAGTCCGACAGGGATTTTGGATGGCTACACCTTC
CDR3 protein: CASSPTGILDGYTF

clone size: NA
D gene: NA
V gene: TRBV5-8
J gene: TRBJ2-3
CDR3 DNA: TGTGCCAGCAGCAAGGGTGACACCCGCACAGATACGCAGTATTTT
CDR3 protein: CASSKGDTRTDTQYF

clone size: NA
D gene: NA
V gene: TRBV6-1
J gene: TRBJ1-2
CDR3 DNA: TGTGCCAGCGGGCGGCGGGATGGCTACACCTTC
CDR3 protein: CASGRRDGYTF

clone size: NA
D gene: TRBD2
V gene: TRBV9
J gene: TRBJ2-1
CDR3 DNA: TGTGCCAGCAGCGCTGGCGGGACTAGCGGGATCAATGAGCAGTTCTTC
CDR3 protein: CASSAGGTSGINEQFF

clone size: few
D gene: TRBD2
V gene: TRBV5-4
J gene: TRBJ2-7
CDR3 DNA: TGTGCCAGCAGCGCCCCCCGGGGGGAGGCGCACGAGCAGTACTTC
CDR3 protein: CASSAPRGEAHEQYF

clone size: NA
D gene: NA
V gene: TRBV28
J gene: TRBJ1-5
CDR3 DNA: TGTGCCAGCAGCACACGTCGGGGGCAGTATCAGCCCCAGCATTTT
CDR3 protein: CASSTRRGQYQPQHF

clone size: NA
D gene: TRBD1
V gene: TRBV9
J gene: TRBJ1-1
CDR3 DNA: TGTGCCAGCAGCGTAGCTTTGGAGGGGGCCGGCACTGAAGCTTTCTTT
CDR3 protein: CASSVALEGAGTEAFF

clone size: NA
D gene: TRBD1
V gene: TRBV11-3
J gene: TRBJ2-1
CDR3 DNA: TGTGCCAGCAGCTTAGGGTCCGGGACAGGGGGCAGTGAGCAGTTCTTC
CDR3 protein: CASSLGSGTGGSEQFF

clone size: NA
D gene: NA
V gene: TRBV4-1
J gene: TRBJ1-5
CDR3 DNA: TGCGCCAGCAGCGCATCGGGTGCTAGCAATCAGCCCCAGCATTTT
CDR3 protein: CASSASGASNQPQHF

clone size: once
D gene: NA
V gene: TRBV29-1
J gene: TRBJ1-3
CDR3 DNA: TGCAGCGTTGAAGCCGGAAACACCATATATTTT
CDR3 protein: CSVEAGNTIYF

clone size: NA
D gene: NA
V gene: TRBV18
J gene: TRBJ1-6
CDR3 DNA: TGTGCCAGCTCACCAGCAGGGAGGATGGATTCACCCCTCCACTTT
CDR3 protein: CASSPAGRMDSPLHF

clone size: few
D gene: NA
V gene: TRBV7-9
J gene: TRBJ1-2
CDR3 DNA: TGTGCCAGCAGCTCCCTCCGGGGGGGGGACTATGGCTACACCTTC
CDR3 protein: CASSSLRGGDYGYTF

clone size: few
D gene: NA
V gene: TRBV7-9
J gene: TRBJ1-1
CDR3 DNA: TGTGCCAGCAGCTTATCCCGGGGGATCCCTGAAGCTTTCTTT
CDR3 protein: CASSLSRGIPEAFF

clone size: NA
D gene: NA
V gene: TRBV18
J gene: TRBJ1-1
CDR3 DNA: TGTGCCAGCTCCCAGATCAGTAACACTGAAGCTTTCTTT
CDR3 protein: CASSQISNTEAFF

clone size: NA
D gene: TRBD1
V gene: TRBV27
J gene: TRBJ2-7
CDR3 DNA: TGTGCCAGCAGTTCCCTTTGGACAGGGAACTACGAGCAGTACTTC
CDR3 protein: CASSSLWTGNYEQYF

clone size: once
D gene: NA
V gene: TRBV11-3
J gene: TRBJ1-1
CDR3 DNA: TGTGCCAGCAGTCCGGTCCGAGGGAAGAACACTGAAGCTTTCTTT
CDR3 protein: CASSPVRGKNTEAFF

clone size: NA
D gene: NA
V gene: TRBV6-1
J gene: TRBJ1-2
CDR3 DNA: TGTGCCAGCACAGATACTACCTATGGCTACACCTTC
CDR3 protein: CASTDTTYGYTF

clone size: NA
D gene: NA
V gene: TRBV5-6
J gene: TRBJ2-3
CDR3 DNA: TGTGCCAGCAGCCAATCTTCCGGGGGTCGAAATACGCAGTATTTT
CDR3 protein: CASSQSSGGRNTQYF

clone size: few
D gene: NA
V gene: TRBV11-3
J gene: TRBJ2-1
CDR3 DNA: TGTGCCAGCAGCTTAGGTTCCTTATCGGTTGAGCAGTTCTTC
CDR3 protein: CASSLGSLSVEQFF

clone size: NA
D gene: NA
V gene: TRBV29-1
J gene: TRBJ2-1
CDR3 DNA: TGCAGCGTTGAACCCTCTGCGGCAGGGACCGAGCGGGTCTTC
CDR3 protein: CSVEPSAAGTERVF

clone size: NA
D gene: NA
V gene: TRBV10-3
J gene: TRBJ2-4
CDR3 DNA: TGTGCCATCAGCCAACGGGGCCCTCTAACCAAAAACATTCAGTACTTC
CDR3 protein: CAISQRGPLTKNIQYF

clone size: few
D gene: NA
V gene: TRBV5-1
J gene: TRBJ1-1
CDR3 DNA: TGCGCCAGCAGCTCTAATGAGCAGGGGAGCACTGAAGCTTTCTTT
CDR3 protein: CASSSNEQGSTEAFF

clone size: NA
D gene: NA
V gene: TRBV7-6
J gene: TRBJ2-6
CDR3 DNA: TGTGCCAGCAGTAGGGTGGTCAGGGCCACTCCCGGGGCCAACGTCCTGACTTTC
CDR3 protein: CASSRVVRATPGANVLTF

clone size: few
D gene: NA
V gene: TRBV28
J gene: TRBJ1-5
CDR3 DNA: TGTGCCAGCAGTTTATGGGGTAAGGGGGGCGATCAGCCCCAGCATTTT
CDR3 protein: CASSLWGKGGDQPQHF

clone size: few
D gene: NA
V gene: TRBV6-4
J gene: TRBJ2-2
CDR3 DNA: TGTGCCAGCAGTGAACGGATCACCGGGGAGCTGTTTTTT
CDR3 protein: CASSERITGELFF

clone size: NA
D gene: TRBD2
V gene: TRBV5-1
J gene: TRBJ2-5
CDR3 DNA: TGCGCCAGCAGCTTGCAGACTAGCGGGAGTATAGGTCAAGAGACCCAGTACTTC
CDR3 protein: CASSLQTSGSIGQETQYF

clone size: NA
D gene: TRBD2
V gene: TRBV11-2
J gene: TRBJ2-7
CDR3 DNA: TGTGCCAGCAGGCGGACTAGCGGGGGCCCGGGCTACGAGCAGTACTTC
CDR3 protein: CASRRTSGGPGYEQYF

clone size: NA
D gene: NA
V gene: TRBV19
J gene: TRBJ2-7
CDR3 DNA: TGTGCCAGTAGTATTGGGTTTGGCATCTCCTACGAGCAGTACTTC
CDR3 protein: CASSIGFGISYEQYF

clone size: NA
D gene: NA
V gene: TRBV11-2
J gene: TRBJ1-1
CDR3 DNA: TGTGCCAGCAGCGCACCGCTAGGAGAGGGAGCTTTCTTT
CDR3 protein: CASSAPLGEGAFF

clone size: NA
D gene: TRBD2
V gene: TRBV9
J gene: TRBJ2-3
CDR3 DNA: TGTGCCAGCAGCGTAGACACTAGCGGGACCCTTAGGGATACGCAGTATTTT
CDR3 protein: CASSVDTSGTLRDTQYF

clone size: NA
D gene: NA
V gene: TRBV6-1
J gene: TRBJ1-2
CDR3 DNA: TGTGCCAGCAGATCCGGACGGTCGAGGGGTGGCTACACCTTC
CDR3 protein: CASRSGRSRGGYTF

clone size: few
D gene: NA
V gene: TRBV10-1
J gene: TRBJ2-3
CDR3 DNA: TGCGCCAGCAGAGGGTCCCTAGCGCCCACAGATACGCAGTATTTT
CDR3 protein: CASRGSLAPTDTQYF

clone size: NA
D gene: NA
V gene: TRBV18
J gene: TRBJ1-5
CDR3 DNA: TGTGCCAGCTCGTCTGGGAGCAATCAGCCCCAGCATTTT
CDR3 protein: CASSSGSNQPQHF

clone size: NA
D gene: TRBD1
V gene: TRBV28
J gene: TRBJ1-2
CDR3 DNA: TGTGCCAGCACTTTGGGCGGGACAGGTACCTATGGCTACACCTTC
CDR3 protein: CASTLGGTGTYGYTF

clone size: NA
D gene: NA
V gene: TRBV5-1
J gene: TRBJ2-7
CDR3 DNA: TGCGCCAGCAGCTTGGAGGTTGGGTCGTTCGGGGAGCAGTACTTC
CDR3 protein: CASSLEVGSFGEQYF

clone size: NA
D gene: NA
V gene: TRBV28
J gene: TRBJ1-1
CDR3 DNA: TGTGCCAGCAGTTACCCAGGGGCCGGACTCCCTGAAGCTTTCTTT
CDR3 protein: CASSYPGAGLPEAFF

clone size: NA
D gene: TRBD1
V gene: TRBV28
J gene: TRBJ1-1
CDR3 DNA: TGTGCCAGCAGGGCGACAGGGTGGCAGGGGGGGGCTTTCTTT
CDR3 protein: CASRATGWQGGAFF

clone size: NA
D gene: NA
V gene: TRBV7-2
J gene: TRBJ2-1
CDR3 DNA: TGTGCCAGCAGCTTAAGGCAGCTAAACAATGAGCAGTTCTTC
CDR3 protein: CASSLRQLNNEQFF

clone size: NA
D gene: TRBD2
V gene: TRBV19
J gene: TRBJ2-7
CDR3 DNA: TGTGCCAGTAGTATAGATCACACTAGCGCCTACGAGCAGTACTTC
CDR3 protein: CASSIDHTSAYEQYF

clone size: once
D gene: NA
V gene: TRBV7-9
J gene: TRBJ2-5
CDR3 DNA: TGTGCCAGCACCCCCTACGTAACCCAGTACTTC
CDR3 protein: CASTPYVTQYF

clone size: NA
D gene: TRBD1
V gene: TRBV6-1
J gene: TRBJ2-2
CDR3 DNA: TGTGCCAGCAACCCCGGGACAGCTATCACCGGGGAGCTGTTTTTT
CDR3 protein: CASNPGTAITGELFF

clone size: NA
D gene: NA
V gene: TRBV28
J gene: TRBJ1-2
CDR3 DNA: TGTGCCAGCAGTTTAGGGACACGAAATTATGGCTACACCTTC
CDR3 protein: CASSLGTRNYGYTF

clone size: NA
D gene: NA
V gene: TRBV11-2
J gene: TRBJ2-5
CDR3 DNA: TGTGCCAGCAGCTTAGAAACCCAAGAGACCCAGTACTTC
CDR3 protein: CASSLETQETQYF

clone size: NA
D gene: TRBD1
V gene: TRBV5-1
J gene: TRBJ2-3
CDR3 DNA: TGCGCCAGCAGCTTTCAGGGGGCTCGAGGAGATACGCAGTATTTT
CDR3 protein: CASSFQGARGDTQYF

clone size: NA
D gene: NA
V gene: TRBV7-6
J gene: TRBJ2-2
CDR3 DNA: TGTGCCAGCAGCTTAGAGTTAAGCGATGCCGGGGAGCTGTTTTTT
CDR3 protein: CASSLELSDAGELFF

clone size: few
D gene: TRBD2
V gene: TRBV7-3
J gene: TRBJ2-6
CDR3 DNA: TGTGCCAGCAGCTCGAAAGGACTAGCCTTCACCAGCTCTGGGGCCAACGTCCTGACTTTC
CDR3 protein: CASSSKGLAFTSSGANVLTF

clone size: once
D gene: NA
V gene: TRBV6-5
J gene: TRBJ1-2
CDR3 DNA: TGTGCCAGCAGTTTCCTCGGGGGCGGGCATGGCTACACCTTC
CDR3 protein: CASSFLGGGHGYTF

clone size: NA
D gene: TRBD2
V gene: TRBV19
J gene: TRBJ2-3
CDR3 DNA: TGTGCCAGTAGTATCTTAGCGGGAGTGGCAGATACGCAGTATTTT
CDR3 protein: CASSILAGVADTQYF